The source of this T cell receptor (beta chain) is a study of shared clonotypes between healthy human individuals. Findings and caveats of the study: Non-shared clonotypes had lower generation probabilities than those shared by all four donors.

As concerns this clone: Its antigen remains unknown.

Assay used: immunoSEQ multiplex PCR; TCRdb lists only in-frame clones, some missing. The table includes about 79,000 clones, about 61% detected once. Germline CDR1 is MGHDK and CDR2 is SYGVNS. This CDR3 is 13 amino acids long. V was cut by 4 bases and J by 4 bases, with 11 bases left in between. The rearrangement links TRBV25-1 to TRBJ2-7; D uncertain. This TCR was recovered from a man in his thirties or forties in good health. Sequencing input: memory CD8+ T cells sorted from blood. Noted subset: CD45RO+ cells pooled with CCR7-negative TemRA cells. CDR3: CASSVSEKYEQYF. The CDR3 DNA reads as TGTGCCAGCAGTGTTTCGGAGAAGTACGAGCAGTACTTC.